This entry describes one T cell receptor beta chain. The table lists this clonotype with a few counts. Its antigen is still unknown. No base quality information exists; no much larger clone differs at one position. TCR beta CDR3 regions were amplified from RNA transcripts. The first round of RT-PCR for the TCR CDR3 was performed with the HTBI primer set and the Qiagen OneStep RT-PCR kit. Libraries were constructed in a second round of multiplex PCR, after which size selection and purification were carried out. Libraries were sequenced paired-end with 100 bp reads on an Illumina HiSeq2000. The published analysis was carried out like this. SOAPnuke was used to process the raw data, with reads discarded if the reads contained adapters or uncalled bases, had a mean Phred below 15, or lacked an exact constant-primer or identifier match. COPE v1.2.5 was used to merge high-quality paired reads, and clonotypes were defined as unique nucleotide sequences. MiTCR v1.1 was used to align clonotypes to the IMGT TRBV, TRBD and TRBJ reference segments. Analysis was restricted to V-J combinations with a frequency above 0.0001, which covered about 99% of repertoires. A TCS score was defined as the ratio between F50 (clonal expansion) and ExV (chaos), using BLOSUM62-based TCRdist between CDR3 peptides within each V-J. Welch's t-statistics and random forest reduced fewer than 600 V-J features to 13, which were used in a naive Bayes classifier (R e1071). The raw public reads went through TCRdb reprocessing: fastp at Q25, MiXCR clone calling, in-frame beta chains kept. Merged by CDR3 protein, the rows form single entries marked with the most common genes and DNA. TCRdb assigned the V and J calls; the authors' analysis was not used. Across this sample there are approximately 640,000 distinct CDR3 sequences, with around 16% seen only once. About 16% of the sample comes from the top ten.

Stable Graves' hyperthyroidism was defined as no progression to ophthalmopathy during 18 months of follow-up. Hyperthyroidism patients were aged 18 to 65 years and newly diagnosed, with disease duration of less than 2 months. Exclusion was applied to patients with uncontrolled infections, other autoimmune diseases, pregnancy or lactation. Diagnoses relied on clinical symptoms, serum thyroxine and TRAb, thyroid ultrasound and orbital computed tomography. PBMCs were separated from roughly 10 ml of fresh peripheral blood using Ficoll-Paque density gradient centrifugation. Trizol reagent was used to extract total RNA, and RNA quality was then checked on an Agilent 2100 Bioanalyzer. From the germline V gene (reference sequence), CDR1 is DFQATT and CDR2 is SNEGSKA. The CDR3 measures 20 amino acids from cysteine to phenylalanine. Solely the CDR3 DNA is kept, with 60 bases framed from the first base. V is pruned by 5 bases and J by 1 base, leaving 18 bases of the junction without a gene match.

The entry originates in a study of T cells in Graves' hyperthyroidism and ophthalmopathy (dated by TCRdb to between 2018 and 2021). Regarding the research as a whole: Peripheral blood was collected at initial diagnosis, before any treatment. To identify TCR V-J signatures that set the groups apart, the researchers used a discovery cohort of approximately 98 patients, made up of 40 to 45 with Graves' ophthalmopathy and some 56 with stable Graves' hyperthyroidism. Following sampling, methimazole starting at 30 mg daily was given to hyperthyroidism patients, and high-dose intravenous methylprednisolone was given to ophthalmopathy patients. The paper reports TCR Vbeta CDR3 sequencing of 140 or so peripheral blood samples: around 41 ophthalmopathy, about 75 hyperthyroidism and approximately 17 progressor patients. In addition, the study compared T-cell repertoires in thyroid tissue and in blood from six Graves' hyperthyroidism patients. The roughly 91 discovery patients were randomly split 7:3 into training and test sets. Prospective prediction of ophthalmopathy was tested in an independent validation cohort of approximately 19 hyperthyroidism patients and some 17 patients who later progressed to ophthalmopathy. Study-wide conclusions, independent of this receptor: In validation, progression to ophthalmopathy was predicted by the model with roughly 69% sensitivity and roughly 76% specificity, a median of approximately 6.5 months before onset. Most expanded thyroid clonotypes (frequency above 0.001) were also found in blood, which suggests that blood repertoires may mirror thyroid immune responses. No statistical method was used to fix the sample size in advance, and group allocation was not hidden from the investigators. A model built on a 13 V-J signature distinguished ophthalmopathy from stable hyperthyroidism, reaching over 85% sensitivity and around 82% specificity in cross-validation and 80%/75% in testing.

This chain joins TRBV20-1 to TRBJ2-1; TRBD2 aligns with 12 central bases. Sequenced: blood. The source is a man aged 50-59 years with Graves' hyperthyroidism. The sequenced DNA is TGCAGTGCTGGAAATACCGGGACTAGCGGGCCTGGGTGGTCCTACAATGAGCAGTTCTTC. The encoded protein is CSAGNTGTSGPGWSYNEQFF.